Listed below are T cell receptor beta chains from one sample, sequenced in a study of blood T cell repertoires in COVID-19. Data came from immunoSEQ multiplex PCR; TCRdb stores just in-frame clones and leaves some out. This table holds roughly 250,000 clones, around 90% found once. What was sequenced was PBMCs or T cells enriched from blood (not recorded which). The receptors shown here come from a woman aged 45-59 years who had recovered from COVID-19. Both conserved end residues are part of each CDR3. The order of the fields is clone size, V gene, J gene, D gene, CDR3 protein, CDR3 DNA. D genes are given only for firm matches. For some rows the clone size is stated as once, few or many, or as a class when expanded; others skip it.

once	TRBV6-5	TRBJ2-1	.	CASGSPGDRNEQFF	TGTGCCAGCGGTTCCCCCGGGGATCGGAATGAGCAGTTCTTC
.	TRBV11-2	TRBJ1-5	.	CASSSLTDSNSNQPQHF	TGTGCCAGCAGCTCCTTGACGGACAGCAATAGCAATCAGCCCCAGCATTTT
.	TRBV9	TRBJ1-3	.	CASSVATGSGNTIYF	TGTGCCAGCAGCGTGGCAACGGGCTCTGGAAACACCATATATTTT
once	TRBV7-2	TRBJ2-1	.	CASLLFAGTYNEQFF	TGTGCCAGCCTTCTCTTCGCAGGGACCTACAATGAGCAGTTCTTC
.	TRBV6-5	TRBJ2-5	.	CASSSGETQYF	TGTGCCAGCAGCAGCGGAGAGACCCAGTACTTC
.	TRBV6-6	TRBJ1-2	.	CASSTTGRGVYTF	TGTGCCAGCAGCACGACCGGGAGGGGTGTCTACACCTTC
.	TRBV30	TRBJ1-4	.	CAWTEGRGEKLFF	TGTGCCTGGACGGAGGGGAGGGGTGAAAAACTGTTTTTT
.	TRBV18	TRBJ2-3	TRBD2	CASSQLAGGTDTQYF	TGTGCCAGCTCACAATTAGCGGGTGGCACAGATACGCAGTATTTT
once	TRBV29-1	TRBJ2-1	TRBD1	CSVAGQGADNEQFF	TGCAGCGTCGCAGGACAGGGGGCAGACAATGAGCAGTTCTTC
once	TRBV7-2	TRBJ2-1	TRBD2	CASSLGPASGTYNEQFF	TGTGCCAGCAGCCTAGGTCCGGCTAGCGGGACCTACAATGAGCAGTTCTTC
.	TRBV7-3	TRBJ2-3	TRBD2	CASSLRREGQVGTDTQYF	TGTGCCAGCAGCTTAAGGCGGGAGGGCCAGGTGGGCACAGATACGCAGTATTTT
.	TRBV25-1	TRBJ2-1	.	CASSGSETIYNEQFF	TGTGCCAGCAGTGGGAGCGAAACGATATACAATGAGCAGTTCTTC
.	TRBV10-3	TRBJ2-5	.	CAISESKLRYQETQYF	TGTGCCATCAGTGAGTCGAAACTCAGGTATCAAGAGACCCAGTACTTC
.	TRBV12-3/TRBV12-4	TRBJ2-1	TRBD1	CASSYGQGMFF	TGTGCCAGCAGTTACGGACAGGGGATGTTCTTC
.	TRBV27	TRBJ1-1	.	CASRRMLNTEAFF	TGTGCCAGCAGGAGGATGCTGAACACTGAAGCTTTCTTT
.	TRBV5-1	TRBJ2-1	TRBD2	CASSQQGLADLYNEQFF	TGCGCCAGCAGCCAACAAGGACTAGCGGACCTCTACAATGAGCAGTTCTTC
.	TRBV27	TRBJ2-3	.	CASSLSTGDTQYF	TGTGCCAGCAGTTTATCAACGGGAGATACGCAGTATTTT
.	TRBV19	TRBJ1-1	.	CASSTQDSAWGTEAFF	TGTGCCAGTAGTACACAGGACAGTGCTTGGGGCACTGAAGCTTTCTTT
.	TRBV23-1	TRBJ1-2	TRBD1	CASSQSFDRDFSPFNYGYTF	TGCGCCAGCAGTCAATCATTTGACAGGGATTTTAGTCCTTTTAACTATGGCTACACCTTC
once	TRBV6-4	TRBJ2-1	.	CASSDSSRLSHEQFF	TGTGCCAGCAGTGACTCGTCCCGATTGAGCCATGAGCAGTTCTTC
.	TRBV5-1	TRBJ2-5	TRBD1	CASSPGQQETQYF	TGCGCCAGCAGCCCGGGACAGCAAGAGACCCAGTACTTC
.	TRBV9	TRBJ2-7	TRBD1	CASSAGTVYEQYF	TGTGCCAGCAGCGCCGGGACAGTCTACGAGCAGTACTTC
once	TRBV27	TRBJ1-5	TRBD1	CASSSGQGKRQPQHF	TGTGCCAGCAGTTCGGGACAGGGTAAGAGACAGCCCCAGCATTTT
.	TRBV4-1	TRBJ2-7	TRBD2	CASSQGPLAGGGEQYF	TGCGCCAGCAGCCAAGGTCCGCTAGCGGGAGGCGGCGAGCAGTACTTC
.	TRBV4-2	TRBJ2-2	TRBD1	CASNTGDANTGELFF	TGTGCCAGCAACACAGGGGACGCGAACACCGGGGAGCTGTTTTTT
once	TRBV2	TRBJ1-1	TRBD1	CASRLTGDPATEAFF	TGTGCCAGCAGGCTGACAGGGGACCCTGCGACTGAAGCTTTCTTT
.	TRBV15	TRBJ2-6	.	CATSSDRRGSGANVLTF	TGTGCCACCAGCAGTGACAGGCGGGGGTCTGGGGCCAACGTCCTGACTTTC
.	TRBV10-1	TRBJ1-3	.	CASSAGSGAGNTIYF	TGCGCCAGCAGCGCAGGGTCTGGAGCTGGAAACACCATATATTTT
once	TRBV30	TRBJ2-7	.	CAWSVPRGRQYF	TGTGCCTGGAGTGTACCCCGGGGTCGACAGTACTTC
many	TRBV2	TRBJ2-7	TRBD1	CASSEGQGLSYEQYF	TGTGCCAGCAGTGAAGGACAGGGGCTTTCCTACGAGCAGTACTTC
once	TRBV4-1	TRBJ1-4	TRBD1	CASSHTTGSDEKLFF	TGCGCCAGCAGCCACACGACAGGGTCGGATGAAAAACTGTTTTTT